This T cell receptor beta chain was sequenced during a study of neurological immune-mediated disorders. Overall study: A relapsing-remitting course was seen in most of the 34 multiple sclerosis patients and a secondary progressive course in 3.

TCRdb fed the 5' RACE reads into MiXCR, producing one record per CDR3 protein. The sample has under 75,000 distinct CDR3 sequences, roughly 5% seen once. J lost 4 bases, V lost 5 bases, and 3 bases had no gene match. Germline V gives CDR1 MNHEY, CDR2 SVGEGT. The CDR3 runs to 13 residues. Concerning this clonotype: Its antigen is not known.

Findings and limits, study-wide: Phylogenetic grouping assigned the repertoires of 18 of 34 multiple sclerosis patients to a single related-CDR3 cluster, which may represent a signature.

The rearrangement joins TRBV6-2 or TRBV6-3 to TRBJ2-3, with 7 nucleotides matching TRBD2. The source is a human donor with multiple sclerosis. The donor label of this sample is uncertain. What was sequenced was PBMCs. This chain's CDR3 is CASSQRGPDTQYF. The CDR3 nucleotides are TGTGCCAGCAGTCAGCGGGGCCCAGATACGCAGTATTTT.